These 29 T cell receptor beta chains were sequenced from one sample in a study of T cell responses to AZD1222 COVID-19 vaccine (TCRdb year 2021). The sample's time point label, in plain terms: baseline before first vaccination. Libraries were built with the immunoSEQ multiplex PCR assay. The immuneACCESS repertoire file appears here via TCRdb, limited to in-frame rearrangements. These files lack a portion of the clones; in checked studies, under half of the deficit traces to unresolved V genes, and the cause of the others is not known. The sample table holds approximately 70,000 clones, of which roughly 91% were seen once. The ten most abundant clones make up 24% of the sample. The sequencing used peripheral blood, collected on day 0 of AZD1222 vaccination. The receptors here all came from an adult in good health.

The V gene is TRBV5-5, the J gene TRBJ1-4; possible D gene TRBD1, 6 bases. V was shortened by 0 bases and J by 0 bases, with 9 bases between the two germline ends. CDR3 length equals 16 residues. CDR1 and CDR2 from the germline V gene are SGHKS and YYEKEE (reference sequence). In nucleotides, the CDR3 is TGTGCCAGCAGCTTGGGATCAGGGGCAACTAATGAAAAACTGTTTTTT. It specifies CASSLGSGATNEKLFF. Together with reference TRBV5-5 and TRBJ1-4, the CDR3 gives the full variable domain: DAGVTQSPTHLIKTRGQQVTLRCSPISGHKSVSWYQQVLGQGPQFIFQYYEKEERGRGNFPDRFSARQFPNYSSELNVNALLLGDSALYLCASSLGSGATNEKLFFGSGTQLSVL.

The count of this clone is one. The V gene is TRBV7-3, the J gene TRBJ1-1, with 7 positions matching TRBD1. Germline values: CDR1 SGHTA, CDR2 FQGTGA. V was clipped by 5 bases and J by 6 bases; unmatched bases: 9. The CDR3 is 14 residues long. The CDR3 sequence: CASSPDRASSEAFF. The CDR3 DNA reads TGTGCCAGCAGCCCCGACAGGGCATCATCTGAAGCTTTCTTT.

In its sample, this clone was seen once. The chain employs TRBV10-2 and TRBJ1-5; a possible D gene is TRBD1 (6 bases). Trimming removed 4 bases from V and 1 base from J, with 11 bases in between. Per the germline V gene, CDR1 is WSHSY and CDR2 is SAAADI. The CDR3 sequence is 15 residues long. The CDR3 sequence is CASSAGGRSNQPQHF. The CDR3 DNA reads TGCGCCAGCAGTGCCGGGGGGCGAAGCAATCAGCCCCAGCATTTT.

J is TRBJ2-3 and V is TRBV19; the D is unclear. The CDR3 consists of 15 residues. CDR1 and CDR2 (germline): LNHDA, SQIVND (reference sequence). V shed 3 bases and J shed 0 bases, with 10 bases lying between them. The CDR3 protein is CASSMRQTSTDTQYF. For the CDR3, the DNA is TGTGCCAGTAGTATGCGGCAGACTAGCACAGATACGCAGTATTTT.

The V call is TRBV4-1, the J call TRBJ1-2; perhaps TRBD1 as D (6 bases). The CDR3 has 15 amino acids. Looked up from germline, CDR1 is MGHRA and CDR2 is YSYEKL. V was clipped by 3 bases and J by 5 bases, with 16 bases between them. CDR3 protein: CASSQERTVSYGYTF. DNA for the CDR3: TGCGCCAGCAGCCAGGAGCGGACAGTCTCATATGGCTACACCTTC.

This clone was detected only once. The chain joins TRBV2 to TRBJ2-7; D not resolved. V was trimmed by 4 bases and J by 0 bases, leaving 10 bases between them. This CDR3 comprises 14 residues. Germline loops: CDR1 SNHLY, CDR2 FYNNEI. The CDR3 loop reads CASSVAAFSYEQYF. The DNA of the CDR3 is TGTGCCAGCAGTGTAGCAGCTTTCTCCTACGAGCAGTACTTC. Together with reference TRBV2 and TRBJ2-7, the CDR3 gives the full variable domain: EPEVTQTPSHQVTQMGQEVILRCVPISNHLYFYWYRQILGQKVEFLVSFYNNEISEKSEIFDDQFSVERPDGSNFTLKIRSTKLEDSAMYFCASSVAAFSYEQYFGPGTRLTVT.

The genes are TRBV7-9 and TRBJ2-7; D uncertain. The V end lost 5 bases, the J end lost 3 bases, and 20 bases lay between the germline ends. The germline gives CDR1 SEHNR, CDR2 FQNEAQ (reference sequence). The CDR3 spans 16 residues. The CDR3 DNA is TGTGCCAGCAGCCAACGGTCAGGCGCTGCCTTCTACGAGCAGTACTTC. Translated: CASSQRSGAAFYEQYF.

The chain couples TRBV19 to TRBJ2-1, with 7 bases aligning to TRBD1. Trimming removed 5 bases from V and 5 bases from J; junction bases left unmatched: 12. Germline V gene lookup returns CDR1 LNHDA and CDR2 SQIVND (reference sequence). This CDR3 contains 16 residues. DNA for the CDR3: TGTGCCAGTAGTTCCCGACAACAGGGGATCCACAATGAGCAGTTCTTC. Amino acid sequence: CASSSRQQGIHNEQFF.

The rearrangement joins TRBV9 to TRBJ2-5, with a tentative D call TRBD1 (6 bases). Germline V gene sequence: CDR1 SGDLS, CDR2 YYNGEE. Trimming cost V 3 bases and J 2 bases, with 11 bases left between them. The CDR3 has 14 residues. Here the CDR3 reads CASSAWGRQETQYF. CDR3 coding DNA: TGTGCCAGCAGCGCTTGGGGGCGTCAAGAGACCCAGTACTTC.

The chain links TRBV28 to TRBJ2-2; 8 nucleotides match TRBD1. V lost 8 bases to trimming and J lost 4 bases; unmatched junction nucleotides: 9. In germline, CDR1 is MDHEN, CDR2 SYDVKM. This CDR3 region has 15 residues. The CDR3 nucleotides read TGTGCCAGCCGATTGTGGCAGGGGGCCACCGGGGAGCTGTTTTTT. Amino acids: CASRLWQGATGELFF.

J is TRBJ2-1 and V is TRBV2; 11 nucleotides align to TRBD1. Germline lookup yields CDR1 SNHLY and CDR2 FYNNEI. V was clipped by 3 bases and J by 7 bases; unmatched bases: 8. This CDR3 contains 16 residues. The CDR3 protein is CASSDDGQGAGNEQFF. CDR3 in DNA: TGTGCCAGCAGTGACGACGGACAGGGGGCTGGGAATGAGCAGTTCTTC.

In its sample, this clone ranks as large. The CDR3 DNA sequence: TGTGCCAGCAGCCCATTACTAGCGGGTGAGCAGTACTTC. Translation gives CASSPLLAGEQYF. V gene TRBV9 combines with J gene TRBJ2-7, with TRBD2 matching 9 bases. The CDR3 is 13 residues long. Per the germline V gene, CDR1 is SGDLS and CDR2 is YYNGEE. V shed 4 bases, J shed 7 bases, and the junction held 6 bases outside the gene matches.

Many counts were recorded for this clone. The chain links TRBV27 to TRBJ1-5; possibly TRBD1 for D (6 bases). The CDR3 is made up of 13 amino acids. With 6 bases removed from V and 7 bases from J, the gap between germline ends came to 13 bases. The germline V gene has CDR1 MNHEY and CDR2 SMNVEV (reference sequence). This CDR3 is CASSSQGSQPQHF. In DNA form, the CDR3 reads TGTGCCAGCAGCTCACAGGGATCCCAGCCCCAGCATTTT.

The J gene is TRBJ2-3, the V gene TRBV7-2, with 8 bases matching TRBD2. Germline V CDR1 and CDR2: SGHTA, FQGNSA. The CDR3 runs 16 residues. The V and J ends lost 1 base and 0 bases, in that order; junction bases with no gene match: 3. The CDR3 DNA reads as TGTGCCAGCAGCTTAGTAGCGGGGCGTAGCACAGATACGCAGTATTTT. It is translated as CASSLVAGRSTDTQYF.

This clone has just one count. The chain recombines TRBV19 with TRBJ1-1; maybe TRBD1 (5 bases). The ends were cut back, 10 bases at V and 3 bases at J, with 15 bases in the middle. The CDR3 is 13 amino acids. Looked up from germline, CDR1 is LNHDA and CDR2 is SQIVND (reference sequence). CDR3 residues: CAIQQTADTEAFF. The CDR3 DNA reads TGTGCCATCCAACAGACAGCAGACACTGAAGCTTTCTTT.

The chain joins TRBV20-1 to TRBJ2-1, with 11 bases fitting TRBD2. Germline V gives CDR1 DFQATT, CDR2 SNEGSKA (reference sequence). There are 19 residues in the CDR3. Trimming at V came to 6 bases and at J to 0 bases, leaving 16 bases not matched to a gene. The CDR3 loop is CSASATSGGLLLSYNEQFF. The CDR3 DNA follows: TGCAGTGCAAGTGCTACTAGCGGGGGCCTGCTCCTCTCCTACAATGAGCAGTTCTTC.

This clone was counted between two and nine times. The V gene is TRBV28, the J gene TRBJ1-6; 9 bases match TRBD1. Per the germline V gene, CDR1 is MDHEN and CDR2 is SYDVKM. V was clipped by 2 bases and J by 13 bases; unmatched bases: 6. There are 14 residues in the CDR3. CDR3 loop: CASSLRDRVFPLHF. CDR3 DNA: TGTGCCAGCAGTTTACGGGACAGGGTATTTCCCCTCCACTTT.

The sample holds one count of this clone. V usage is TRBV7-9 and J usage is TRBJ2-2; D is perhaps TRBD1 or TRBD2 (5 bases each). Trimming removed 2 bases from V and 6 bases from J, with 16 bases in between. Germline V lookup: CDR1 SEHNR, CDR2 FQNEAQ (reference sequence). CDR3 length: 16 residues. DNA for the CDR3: TGTGCCAGCAGCTTAACGGACAACGGGGAATCCGGGGAGCTGTTTTTT. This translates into CASSLTDNGESGELFF.

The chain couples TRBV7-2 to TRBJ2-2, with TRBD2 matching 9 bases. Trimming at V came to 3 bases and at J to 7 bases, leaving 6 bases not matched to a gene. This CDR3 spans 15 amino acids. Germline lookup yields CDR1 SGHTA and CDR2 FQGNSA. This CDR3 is CASSLVSGGYGELFF. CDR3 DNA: TGTGCCAGCAGCTTGGTCAGCGGGGGGTACGGGGAGCTGTTTTTT.

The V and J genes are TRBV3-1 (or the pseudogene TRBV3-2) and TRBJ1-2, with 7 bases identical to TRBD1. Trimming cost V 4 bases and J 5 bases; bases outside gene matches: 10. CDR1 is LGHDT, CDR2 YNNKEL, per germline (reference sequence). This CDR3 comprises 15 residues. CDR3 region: CASSPNPDRSYGYTF. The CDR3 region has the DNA TGTGCCAGCAGCCCCAACCCGGACAGGTCTTATGGCTACACCTTC.

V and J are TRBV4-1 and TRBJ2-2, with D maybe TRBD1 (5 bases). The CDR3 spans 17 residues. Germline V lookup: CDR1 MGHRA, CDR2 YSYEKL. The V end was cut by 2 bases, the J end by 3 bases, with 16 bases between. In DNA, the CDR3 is TGCGCCAGCAGCCAACGCCCAACCCAGGGTTACACCGGGGAGCTGTTTTTT. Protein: CASSQRPTQGYTGELFF.

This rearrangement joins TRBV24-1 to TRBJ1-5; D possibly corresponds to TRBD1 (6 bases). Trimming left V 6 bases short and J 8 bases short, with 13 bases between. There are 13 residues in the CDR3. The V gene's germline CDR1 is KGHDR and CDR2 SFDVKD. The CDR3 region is CATSSRGREPQHF. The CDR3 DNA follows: TGTGCCACCAGTTCCAGGGGTAGGGAGCCCCAGCATTTT.

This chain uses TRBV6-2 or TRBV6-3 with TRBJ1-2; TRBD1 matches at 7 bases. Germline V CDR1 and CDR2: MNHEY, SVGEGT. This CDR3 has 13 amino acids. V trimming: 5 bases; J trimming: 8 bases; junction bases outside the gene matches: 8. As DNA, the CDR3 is TGTGCCAGCAGTGTTGGGACAGAAGGCGGCTACACCTTC. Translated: CASSVGTEGGYTF.

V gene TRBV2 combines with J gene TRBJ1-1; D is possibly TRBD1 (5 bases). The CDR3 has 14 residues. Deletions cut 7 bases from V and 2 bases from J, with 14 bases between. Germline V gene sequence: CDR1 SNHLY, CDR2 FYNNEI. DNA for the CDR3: TGTGCCAGCAAAATTTACAGGATTAACACTGAAGCTTTCTTT. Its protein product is CASKIYRINTEAFF.

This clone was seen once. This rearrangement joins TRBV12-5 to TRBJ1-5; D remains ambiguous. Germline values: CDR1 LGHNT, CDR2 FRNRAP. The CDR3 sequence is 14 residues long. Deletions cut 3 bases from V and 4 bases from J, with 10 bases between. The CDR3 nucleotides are TGTGCTAGTGGTTTAATTCCCTCAAATCAGCCCCAGCATTTT. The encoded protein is CASGLIPSNQPQHF.

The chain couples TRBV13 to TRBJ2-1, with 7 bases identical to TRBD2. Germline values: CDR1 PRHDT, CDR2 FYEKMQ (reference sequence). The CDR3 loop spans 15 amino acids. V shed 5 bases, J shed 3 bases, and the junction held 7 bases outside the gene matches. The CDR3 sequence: CASSRMAGVYNEQFF. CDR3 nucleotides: TGTGCCAGCAGCCGAATGGCGGGGGTCTACAATGAGCAGTTCTTC.

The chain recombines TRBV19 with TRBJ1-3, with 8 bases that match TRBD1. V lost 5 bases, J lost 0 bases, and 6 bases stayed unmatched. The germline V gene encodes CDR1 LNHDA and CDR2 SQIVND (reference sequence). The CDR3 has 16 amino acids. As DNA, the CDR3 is TGTGCCAGTAGTTCGGGGACAGGTTTCTCTGGAAACACCATATATTTT. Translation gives CASSSGTGFSGNTIYF.

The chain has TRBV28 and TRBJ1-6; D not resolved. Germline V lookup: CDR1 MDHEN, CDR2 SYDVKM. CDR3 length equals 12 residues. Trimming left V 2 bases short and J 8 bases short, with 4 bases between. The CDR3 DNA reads TGTGCCAGCAGTTTAGGGGATTCACCCCTCCACTTT. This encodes CASSLGDSPLHF.

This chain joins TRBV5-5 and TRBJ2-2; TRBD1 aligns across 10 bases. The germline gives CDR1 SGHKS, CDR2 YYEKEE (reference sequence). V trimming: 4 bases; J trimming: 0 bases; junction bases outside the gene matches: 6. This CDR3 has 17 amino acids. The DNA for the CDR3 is TGTGCCAGCAGCACCGGGACAGGGGCTACGAACACCGGGGAGCTGTTTTTT. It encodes CASSTGTGATNTGELFF.